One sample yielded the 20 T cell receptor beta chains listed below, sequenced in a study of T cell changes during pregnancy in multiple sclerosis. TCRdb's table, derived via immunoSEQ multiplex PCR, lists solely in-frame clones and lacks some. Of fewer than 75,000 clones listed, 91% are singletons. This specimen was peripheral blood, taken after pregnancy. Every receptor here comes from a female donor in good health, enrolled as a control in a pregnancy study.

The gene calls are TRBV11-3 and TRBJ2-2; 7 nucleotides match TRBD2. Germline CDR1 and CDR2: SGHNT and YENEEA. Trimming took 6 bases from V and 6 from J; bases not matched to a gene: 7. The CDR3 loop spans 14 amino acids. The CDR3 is CASRFKSGAGELFF. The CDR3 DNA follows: TGTGCCAGCAGATTCAAAAGCGGGGCCGGGGAGCTGTTTTTT. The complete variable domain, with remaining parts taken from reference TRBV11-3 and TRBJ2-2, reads EAGVVQSPRYKIIEKKQPVAFWCNPISGHNTLYWYLQNLGQGPELLIRYENEEAVDDSQLPKDRFSAERLKGVDSTLKIQPAELGDSAVYLCASRFKSGAGELFFGEGSRLTVL.

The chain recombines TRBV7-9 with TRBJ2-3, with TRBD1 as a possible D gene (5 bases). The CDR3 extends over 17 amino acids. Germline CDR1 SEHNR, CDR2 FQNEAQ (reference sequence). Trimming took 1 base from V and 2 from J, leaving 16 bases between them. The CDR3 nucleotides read TGTGCCAGCAGCTTAGGGATAGACAGAAACTTCACAGATACGCAGTATTTT. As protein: CASSLGIDRNFTDTQYF.

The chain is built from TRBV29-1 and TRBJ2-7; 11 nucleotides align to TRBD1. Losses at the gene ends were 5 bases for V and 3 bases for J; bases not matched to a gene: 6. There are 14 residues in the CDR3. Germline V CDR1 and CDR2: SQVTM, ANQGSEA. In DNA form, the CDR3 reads TGCAGCGTTCTACCCGGGACAGGGGGCTACGAGCAGTACTTC. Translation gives CSVLPGTGGYEQYF.

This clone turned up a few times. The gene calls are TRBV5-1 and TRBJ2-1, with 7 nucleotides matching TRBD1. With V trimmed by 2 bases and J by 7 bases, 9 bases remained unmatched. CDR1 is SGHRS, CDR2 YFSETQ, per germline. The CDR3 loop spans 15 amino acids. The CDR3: CASSFPGTEENEQFF. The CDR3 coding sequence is TGCGCCAGCAGCTTTCCCGGGACAGAAGAAAATGAGCAGTTCTTC. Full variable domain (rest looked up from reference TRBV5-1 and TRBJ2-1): KAGVTQTPRYLIKTRGQQVTLSCSPISGHRSVSWYQQTPGQGLQFLFEYFSETQRNKGNFPGRFSGRQFSNSRSEMNVSTLELGDSALYLCASSFPGTEENEQFFGPGTRLTVL.

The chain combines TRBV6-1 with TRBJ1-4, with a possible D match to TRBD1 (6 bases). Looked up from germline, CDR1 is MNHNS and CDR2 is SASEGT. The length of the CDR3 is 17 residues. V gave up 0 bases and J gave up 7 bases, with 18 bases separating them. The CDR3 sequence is CASSEARTAMVTEKLFF. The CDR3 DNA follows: TGTGCCAGCAGTGAAGCCCGGACAGCTATGGTTACTGAAAAACTGTTTTTT.

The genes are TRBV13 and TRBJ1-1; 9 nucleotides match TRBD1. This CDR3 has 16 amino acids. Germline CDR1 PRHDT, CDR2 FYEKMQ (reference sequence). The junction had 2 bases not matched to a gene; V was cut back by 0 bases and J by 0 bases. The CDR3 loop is CASSLGQGALNTEAFF. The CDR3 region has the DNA TGTGCCAGCAGCTTAGGACAGGGGGCGCTGAACACTGAAGCTTTCTTT.

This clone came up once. CDR3 residues: CAINAGVGTDTQYF. CDR3 in DNA: TGTGCCATCAATGCGGGGGTGGGAACAGATACGCAGTATTTT. V is TRBV10-3 and J is TRBJ2-3; 7 bases line up with TRBD2. The length of the CDR3 is 14 residues. V lost 7 bases to trimming and J lost 3 bases; unmatched junction nucleotides: 7. The V gene's germline CDR1 is ENHRY and CDR2 SYGVKD.

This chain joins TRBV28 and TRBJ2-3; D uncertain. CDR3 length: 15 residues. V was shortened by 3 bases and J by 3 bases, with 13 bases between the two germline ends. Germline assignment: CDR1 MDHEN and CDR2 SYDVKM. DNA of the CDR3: TGTGCCAGCAGTTTCCCGTCCCTCTCTACAGATACGCAGTATTTT. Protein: CASSFPSLSTDTQYF.

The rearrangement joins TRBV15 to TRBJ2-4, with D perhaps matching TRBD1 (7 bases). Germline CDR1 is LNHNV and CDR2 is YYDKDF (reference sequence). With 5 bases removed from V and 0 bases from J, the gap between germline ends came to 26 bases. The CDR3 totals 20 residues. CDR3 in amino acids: CATSGGQGQTKNLAKNIQYF. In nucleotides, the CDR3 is TGTGCCACCAGCGGAGGGCAGGGACAGACCAAAAATTTAGCCAAAAACATTCAGTACTTC.

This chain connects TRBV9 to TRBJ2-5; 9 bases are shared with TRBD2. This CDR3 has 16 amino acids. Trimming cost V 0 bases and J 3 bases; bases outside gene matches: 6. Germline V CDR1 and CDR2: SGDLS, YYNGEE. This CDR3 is CASSVGVAGEKETQYF. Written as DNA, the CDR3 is TGTGCCAGCAGCGTAGGGGTAGCGGGAGAGAAAGAGACCCAGTACTTC.

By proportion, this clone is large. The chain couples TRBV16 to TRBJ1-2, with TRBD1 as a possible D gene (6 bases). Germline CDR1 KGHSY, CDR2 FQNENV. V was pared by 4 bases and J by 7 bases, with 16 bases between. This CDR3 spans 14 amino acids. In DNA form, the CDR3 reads TGTGCCAGCAGCCTCCAAAGACAGGCCCCTGGCTACACCTTC. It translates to CASSLQRQAPGYTF. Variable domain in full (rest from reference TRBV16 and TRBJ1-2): GEEVAQTPKHLVRGEGQKAKLYCAPIKGHSYVFWYQQVLKNEFKFLISFQNENVFDETGMPKERFSAKCLPNSPCSLEIQATKLEDSAVYFCASSLQRQAPGYTFGSGTRLTVV.

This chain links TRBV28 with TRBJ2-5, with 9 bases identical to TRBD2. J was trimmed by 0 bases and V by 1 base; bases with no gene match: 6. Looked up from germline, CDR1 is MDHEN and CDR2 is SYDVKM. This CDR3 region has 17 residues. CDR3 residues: CASSLSPLAGHQETQYF. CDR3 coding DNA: TGTGCCAGCAGTTTATCCCCCCTAGCGGGGCACCAAGAGACCCAGTACTTC. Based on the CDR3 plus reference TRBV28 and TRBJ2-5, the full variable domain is DVKVTQSSRYLVKRTGEKVFLECVQDMDHENMFWYRQDPGLGLRLIYFSYDVKMKEKGDIPEGYSVSREKKERFSLILESASTNQTSMYLCASSLSPLAGHQETQYFGPGTRLLVL.

Written as DNA, the CDR3 is TGTGCCAGCAGCCCAGGGGGTTGGGGCCGAAGGTCTTACAATGAGCAGTTCTTC. Protein sequence: CASSPGGWGRRSYNEQFF. This chain uses TRBV7-9 with TRBJ2-1; 7 bases fit TRBD1. The CDR3 is 18 amino acids. Germline V gene data show CDR1 as SEHNR and CDR2 as FQNEAQ (reference sequence). V shed 5 bases and J 4 bases; nucleotides not matched to a gene: 17.

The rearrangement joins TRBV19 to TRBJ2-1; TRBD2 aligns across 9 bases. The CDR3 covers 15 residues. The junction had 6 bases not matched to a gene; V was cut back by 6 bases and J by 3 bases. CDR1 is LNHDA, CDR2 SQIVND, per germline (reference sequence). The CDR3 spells CASRDTSGYYNEQFF. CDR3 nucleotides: TGTGCCAGTAGGGATACTAGCGGGTACTACAATGAGCAGTTCTTC.

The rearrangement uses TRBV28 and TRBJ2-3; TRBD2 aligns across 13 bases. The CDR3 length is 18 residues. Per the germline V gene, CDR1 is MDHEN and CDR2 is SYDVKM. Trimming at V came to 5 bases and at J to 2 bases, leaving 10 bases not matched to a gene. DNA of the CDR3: TGTGCCAGCAGTCCCGGGACTAGCGGGACCGATTACACAGATACGCAGTATTTT. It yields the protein CASSPGTSGTDYTDTQYF. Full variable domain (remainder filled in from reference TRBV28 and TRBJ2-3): DVKVTQSSRYLVKRTGEKVFLECVQDMDHENMFWYRQDPGLGLRLIYFSYDVKMKEKGDIPEGYSVSREKKERFSLILESASTNQTSMYLCASSPGTSGTDYTDTQYFGPGTRLTVL.

CDR3 nucleotide sequence: TGTGCCAGCAGCGAGGAGACCCAGTACTTC. Amino acid sequence: CASSEETQYF. This sequence joins TRBV2 and TRBJ2-5; no definite D call. Trimming removed 6 bases at V and 5 bases at J, with 4 bases between. The CDR3 consists of 10 residues. The germline gives CDR1 SNHLY, CDR2 FYNNEI.

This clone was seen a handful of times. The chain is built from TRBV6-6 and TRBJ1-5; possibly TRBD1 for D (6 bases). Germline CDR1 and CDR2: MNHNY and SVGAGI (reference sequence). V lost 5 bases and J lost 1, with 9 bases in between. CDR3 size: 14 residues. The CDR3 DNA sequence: TGTGCCAGCAGTAGGACAGCGAGCAATCAGCCCCAGCATTTT. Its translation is CASSRTASNQPQHF.

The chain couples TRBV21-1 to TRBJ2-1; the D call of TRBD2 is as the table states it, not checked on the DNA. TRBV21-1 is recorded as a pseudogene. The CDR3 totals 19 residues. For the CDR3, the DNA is TGTGCCAGCAGCAAAGAACGGACAGGGACTAGCGGGCCCTACAATGAGCAGTTCTTC. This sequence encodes CASSKERTGTSGPYNEQFF.

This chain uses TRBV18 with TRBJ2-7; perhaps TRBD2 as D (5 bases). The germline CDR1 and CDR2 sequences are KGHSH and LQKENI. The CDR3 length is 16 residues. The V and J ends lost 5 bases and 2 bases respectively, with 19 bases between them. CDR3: CASSALVGEVPYEQYF. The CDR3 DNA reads TGTGCCAGCTCAGCCCTTGTGGGAGAGGTCCCCTACGAGCAGTACTTC.

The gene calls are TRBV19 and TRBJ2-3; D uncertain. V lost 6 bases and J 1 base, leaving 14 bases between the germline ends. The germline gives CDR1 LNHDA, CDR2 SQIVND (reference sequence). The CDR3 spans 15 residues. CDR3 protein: CASSSIFGGTDTQYF. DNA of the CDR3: TGTGCCAGTAGCAGTATCTTCGGAGGCACAGATACGCAGTATTTT.